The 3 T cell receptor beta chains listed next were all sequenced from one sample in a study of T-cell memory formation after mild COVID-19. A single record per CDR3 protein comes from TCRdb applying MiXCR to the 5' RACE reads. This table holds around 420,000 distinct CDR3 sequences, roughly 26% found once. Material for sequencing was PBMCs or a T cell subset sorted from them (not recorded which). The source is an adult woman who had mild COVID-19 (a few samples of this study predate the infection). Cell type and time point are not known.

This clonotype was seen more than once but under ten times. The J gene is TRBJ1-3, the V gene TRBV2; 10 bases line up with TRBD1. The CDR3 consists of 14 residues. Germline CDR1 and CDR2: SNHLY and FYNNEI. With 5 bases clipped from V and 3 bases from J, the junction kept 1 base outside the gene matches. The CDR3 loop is CASSWTGGGNTIYF. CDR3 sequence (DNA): TGTGCCAGCAGTTGGACAGGGGGTGGAAACACCATATATTTT.

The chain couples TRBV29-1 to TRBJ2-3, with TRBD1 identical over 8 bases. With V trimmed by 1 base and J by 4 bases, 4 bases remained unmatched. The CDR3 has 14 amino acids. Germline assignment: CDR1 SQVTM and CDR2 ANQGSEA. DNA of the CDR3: TGCAGCGTTGAAGGGCAGGGGGCAGCAGATACGCAGTATTTT. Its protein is CSVEGQGAADTQYF.

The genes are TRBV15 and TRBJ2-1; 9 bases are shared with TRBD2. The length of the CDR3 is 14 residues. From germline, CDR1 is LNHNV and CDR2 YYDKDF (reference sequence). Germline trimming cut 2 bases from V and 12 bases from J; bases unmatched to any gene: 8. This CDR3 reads CATSRRSSGNRQFF. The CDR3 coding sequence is TGTGCCACCAGCAGACGTTCTAGCGGGAACAGGCAGTTCTTC.